The rows below give T cell receptor beta chains drawn from one sample of a study of tumor-infiltrating lymphocytes in localized non-small cell lung cancer. Some clones are missing from TCRdb's copy, which holds only in-frame ones; the method was immunoSEQ multiplex PCR. The sample holds 7,200 or so clones; over 50% are singletons and the top ten take approximately 13%. Input material: lung tumor tissue. These receptors came from a human donor with non-small cell lung cancer. CDR3s include the opening cysteine and the closing phenylalanine or tryptophan.

V gene	J gene	CDR3 protein
TRBV15	TRBJ2-5	CATSTLGMQETQYF
TRBV6-5	TRBJ2-7	CASSQGTAYEQYF
TRBV30	TRBJ1-4	CAAGCDEKLFF
TRBV5-6	TRBJ2-7	CASRGGGRPTEQYF
TRBV7-2	TRBJ2-1	CASSLGAGGYNEQFF
TRBV7-7	TRBJ2-5	CASSLSPGRVQETQYF
TRBV29-1	TRBJ2-1	CSVQSGLAIYEQFF
TRBV6-6	TRBJ2-2	CASRPTGPGELFF
TRBV27	TRBJ1-2	CASSEARAGSLGYTF
TRBV6-1	TRBJ1-6	CASSSGTRNSPLHF
TRBV7-2	TRBJ2-5	CASSIGLAGGPRQETQYF
TRBV27	TRBJ2-3	CASSLSRPDTQYF
TRBV29-1	TRBJ1-1	CSVPQGQGDTEAFF
TRBV7-9	TRBJ2-7	CASTAGGYEQYF
TRBV10-3	TRBJ2-1	CAISGLNEQFF
TRBV5-1	TRBJ2-1	CASTTDRAYNEQFF
TRBV4-3	TRBJ2-6	CASSQDPPGVSSGANVLTF
TRBV7-9	TRBJ2-5	CASSLRDGPWETQYF
TRBV2	TRBJ2-7	CASSEDLSGGPKIYEQYF
TRBV5-4	TRBJ1-1	CASSWGQGPSRTEAFF
TRBV19	TRBJ1-2	CASSISQDYGYTF
TRBV27	TRBJ2-1	CASSSPGLAVGNEQFF